Listed below are T cell receptor beta chains from one sample, sequenced in a study of cytomegalovirus exposure and HLA in healthy donors. TCRdb keeps only in-frame clones here, not all; method: immunoSEQ multiplex PCR. This table has 120,000 to 150,000 clones, more than 75% appearing once. Source material: PBMCs. The receptors were sampled from a male donor in good health and CMV-seronegative. Both conserved end residues are part of each CDR3. D genes are given only for firm matches. Expanded clones are given a class, and other clones once, few, many or no size at all.

V	size	J	D	DNA	CDR3
TRBV19	-	TRBJ2-2	-	TGTGCCAGTAGTATTTTTTTCCAGGGTGGAGACACCGGGGAGCTGTTTTTT	CASSIFFQGGDTGELFF
TRBV4-3	-	TRBJ1-1	-	TGCGCCAGCAGCCAAGATATCACAGGGAGAGGAGCTTTCTTT	CASSQDITGRGAFF
TRBV5-1	-	TRBJ2-5	TRBD2	TGCGCCAGCAGCCTCCCTAGCGGGGGGCAAGAGACCCAGTACTTC	CASSLPSGGQETQYF
TRBV6-1	-	TRBJ1-1	TRBD1	TGTGCCAGCAGTGAAGAGCTTTTCCCGGGACAGGACCCACCTGAAGCTTTCTTT	CASSEELFPGQDPPEAFF
TRBV7-3	-	TRBJ1-5	-	TGTGCCAGCAGCCCTACCCGGGATCAGCCCCAGCATTTT	CASSPTRDQPQHF
TRBV11-2	few	TRBJ2-5	-	TGTGCCAGCAGCCCATACACGCAATTGGAGACCCAGTACTTC	CASSPYTQLETQYF
TRBV7-3	-	TRBJ2-5	TRBD2	TGTGCCAGCAGCTCTAGCGGGGGGGCAGTCGAGACCCAGTACTTC	CASSSSGGAVETQYF
TRBV11-2	-	TRBJ2-5	TRBD1	TGTGCCAGCAGCCCAGACAGGGGGCCTCGAGAGCAGTACTTC	CASSPDRGPREQYF
TRBV7-8	once	TRBJ1-1	-	TGTGCCAGCAGCTTAGGTCTTACGGCTGAAGCTTTCTTT	CASSLGLTAEAFF
TRBV28	-	TRBJ1-3	-	TGTGCCAGCAGCACAGGACAGAGAATCGGAAACACCATATATTTT	CASSTGQRIGNTIYF
TRBV6-5	-	TRBJ1-5	-	TGTGCCAGTCAGGGAGGATCGGCCCACGGGCCCCAGCATTTT	CASQGGSAHGPQHF
TRBV18	-	TRBJ1-2	-	TGTGCCAGCTCAACGACAAGGGACAAGTATGGCTACACCTTC	CASSTTRDKYGYTF
TRBV18	-	TRBJ1-1	-	TGTGCCAGCTCACCAGGAGACAGGACGATGAACACTGAAGCTTTCTTT	CASSPGDRTMNTEAFF
TRBV6-6	-	TRBJ1-1	-	TGTGCCAGCAGTTACTCGAGAGACACTGAAGCTTTCTTT	CASSYSRDTEAFF
TRBV7-9	-	TRBJ2-7	-	TGTGCCAGCAGCAAGGGGATGTTCGGGAGCTCCTACGAGCAGTACTTC	CASSKGMFGSSYEQYF
TRBV29-1	-	TRBJ2-1	-	TGCAGCGTTCAAAGGCCCACAGACTACAATGAGCAGTTCTTC	CSVQRPTDYNEQFF
TRBV7-2	-	TRBJ1-3	-	TGTGCCAGCAGCTTAGCGCTTGGAGACACCATATATTTT	CASSLALGDTIYF
TRBV6-1	-	TRBJ1-2	-	TGTGCCAGCATCATGGCTGGGAGACGAGGGCAGGGCTACACCTTC	CASIMAGRRGQGYTF
TRBV7-6	once	TRBJ1-5	-	TGTGCCAGCAGCAGTGGGCAGGGATCGCCCCAGCATTTT	CASSSGQGSPQHF
TRBV7-2	-	TRBJ1-1	-	TGTGCCAGCAGCGCCCGGACAGAAACCGGGAACACTGAAGCTTTCTTT	CASSARTETGNTEAFF
TRBV6-1	few	TRBJ1-6	TRBD1	TGTGCCAGCAGTGAACTGGGCAGGGGGCTTAGGAATTCACCCCTCCACTTT	CASSELGRGLRNSPLHF
TRBV19	once	TRBJ2-3	-	TGTGCCAGTAGTATAAGGGGCGGGAATACGCAGTATTTT	CASSIRGGNTQYF
TRBV30	-	TRBJ1-3	-	TGTGCCTGGAGTGCCTTCTCTGGAAACACCATATATTTT	CAWSAFSGNTIYF
TRBV5-6	-	TRBJ1-6	TRBD1	TGTGCCAGCAGTTCTAACGACAGGGAGAATTCACCCCTCCACTTT	CASSSNDRENSPLHF
TRBV7-8	few	TRBJ1-5	TRBD1	TGTGCCAGCAGCTCCTTCGACGGACAGGGAAATCAGCCCCAGCATTTT	CASSSFDGQGNQPQHF
TRBV28	-	TRBJ1-2	TRBD1	TGTGCCAGCACCTGGGGACAGGGTAGGTCCGGCTACACCTTC	CASTWGQGRSGYTF
TRBV29-1	once	TRBJ2-1	-	TGCAGCGTACATACAGGGTCCTATGAGCAGTTCTTC	CSVHTGSYEQFF
TRBV18	-	TRBJ2-1	-	TGTGCCAGCTCAGGTTCGATCGGACTGGTGTACAATGAGCAGTTCTTC	CASSGSIGLVYNEQFF
TRBV4-3	medium-sized	TRBJ2-7	-	TGCGCCAGCAGCCAAAACGTGCAGGGCCACACTTTAGGGCAGTACTTC	CASSQNVQGHTLGQYF
TRBV9	-	TRBJ1-2	TRBD1	TGTGCCAGCAGCTCCACAGGGGGCGAGTATGGCTACACCTTC	CASSSTGGEYGYTF
TRBV13	-	TRBJ2-1	-	TGTGCCAGCAGCTTAGTGGTCCCCGGGACTTGGGACAATGAGCAGTTCTTC	CASSLVVPGTWDNEQFF
TRBV9	-	TRBJ1-3	-	TGTGCCAGCAGCGTAGAGGACAGCCTCTCTGGAAACACCATATATTTT	CASSVEDSLSGNTIYF